This TCR beta chain was sequenced during a study of T cell responses to AZD1222 COVID-19 vaccine. The CDR3 length is 15 residues. CDR1 is LGHDT and CDR2 is YNNKEL in the germline V gene (reference sequence). V was shortened by 7 bases and J by 6 bases, with 21 bases between the two germline ends. TCRdb keeps only in-frame clones here, not all; method: immunoSEQ multiplex PCR. The table lists just over 60,000 clones, roughly three quarters of them singletons. Points from the study as a whole: In a largely white British group with more females than males, clonal diversity was possibly underestimated. Just a handful of AZD1222 recipients tested seropositive at baseline. Among vaccine-associated CD4 TCRs, coverage spanned spike, with dominance at 160-218 and 743-854. Scientists sampled the repertoires only once the peak T cell response had passed.

A word on this clone: As yet, its antigen is unknown.

The V call is TRBV3-1 (or the pseudogene TRBV3-2), the J call TRBJ1-1, with D hard to call. This sequence originates from an adult in good health. Here the sequenced sample was peripheral blood, taken on day 0 of AZD1222 vaccination. CDR3 nucleotide sequence: TGTGCCAGCACCGAGGGTTCGGGGAGGGCCCCTGAAGCTTTCTTT. It codes for CASTEGSGRAPEAFF.